The clone carrying this T cell receptor (beta chain) was observed a single time. A far larger clone lies a single base away; this is likely a read error. There were six milliliters of peripheral blood drawn at each of two time points. This entry comes from a study of prognosis after radiotherapy for stage I lung cancer. Overall study: Radiotherapy: SBRT, 3 to 5 fractions, biologically effective dose at least 100 Gy. The study gave no patient concurrent therapy with stereotactic body radiotherapy.

CDR1 MNHGY and CDR2 SVAAGI come from the germline V gene. The CDR3 spans 16 residues. It was by two-round multiplex PCR that TCR beta CDR3 was amplified from genomic DNA. TRBV and TRBJ genes each had their own specific primers in first-round PCR. One entry per CDR3 protein, called by TCRdb with MiXCR from the multiplex PCR reads. The data contain approximately 51,000 distinct CDR3 sequences, 30% to 40% of them singletons. Sequenced material: PBMCs, taken before or after stereotactic body radiation therapy (not recorded which). This rearrangement joins TRBV6-9 to TRBJ2-2; 7 nucleotides match TRBD2. The clonotype originates from a donor aged 50 or older with non-small cell lung cancer. The CDR3 bases are TGTGCCAGCAGTTACTCTGGTGGGAGGGCCGCCGGGGATCTGTTTTTT. Translating it yields CASSYSGGRAAGDLFF.